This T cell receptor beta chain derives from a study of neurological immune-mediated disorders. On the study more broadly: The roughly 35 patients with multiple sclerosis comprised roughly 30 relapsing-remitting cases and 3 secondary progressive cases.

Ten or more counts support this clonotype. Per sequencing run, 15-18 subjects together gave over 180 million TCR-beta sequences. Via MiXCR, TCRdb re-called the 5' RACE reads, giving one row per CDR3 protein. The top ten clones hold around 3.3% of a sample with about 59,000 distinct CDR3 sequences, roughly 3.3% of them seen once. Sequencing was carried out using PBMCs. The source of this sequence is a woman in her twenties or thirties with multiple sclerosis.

CDR3 nucleotides: TGCGCCAGCAGCCAAGCCGAGACCAACTATGGCTACACCTTC. It yields the protein CASSQAETNYGYTF. V usage is TRBV4-1 and J usage is TRBJ1-2; no reliable D call. The CDR3 consists of 14 residues. V dropped 1 base and J dropped 2 bases, with 8 bases sitting between them. CDR1 MGHRA and CDR2 YSYEKL come from the germline V gene.